This record looks at one T cell receptor (beta chain) sequence and its context. Deletions cut 1 base from V and 3 bases from J, with 22 bases between. The V gene's germline CDR1 is SGHVS and CDR2 FQNEAQ. This CDR3 contains 18 residues. The data stem from a study of patients and donors after allogeneic stem cell transplantation. Via MiXCR, TCRdb re-called the RT-PCR reads, giving one row per CDR3 protein. The sample shows about 960,000 distinct CDR3 sequences, roughly 18% of them seen only once. The sample consisted of blood, either unsorted or a sorted T cell fraction (not recorded which). This sequence originates from a human donor who was either an allogeneic HSCT recipient or a stem cell or donor lymphocyte infusion donor (not recorded which). It is not recorded whose cells these are; they may come from a transplant donor. The chain has TRBV7-8 and TRBJ2-7; maybe TRBD2 (6 bases). The CDR3 loop reads CASSLDSMALWGVYEQYF. CDR3 coding DNA: TGTGCCAGCAGCTTAGATTCGATGGCGTTATGGGGGGTCTACGAGCAGTACTTC. Filled out from reference TRBV7-8 and TRBJ2-7, the complete variable domain reads GAGVSQSPRYKVAKRGQDVALRCDPISGHVSLFWYQQALGQGPEFLTYFQNEAQLDKSGLPSDRFFAERPEGSVSTLKIQRTQQEDSAVYLCASSLDSMALWGVYEQYFGPGTRLTVT.